This T cell receptor (beta chain) was profiled in a study of T cells in localized non-small cell lung cancer. To note about this clone: Antigen: not known.

The protocol was immunoSEQ multiplex PCR, while the TCRdb copy is restricted to in-frame clones and leaves out a portion. The table shows about 2,100 clones, with roughly 24% occurring only once. Germline-derived CDR1 and CDR2 are SGHNT and YENEEA. V dropped 3 bases and J dropped 2; count of bases not matched to a gene: 7. The CDR3 extends over 16 amino acids. Study results and limitations: The study found T cell clonality highest in uninvolved adjacent lung, above tumor.

The sequencing used lung tumor tissue, collected before any cancer treatment. This receptor was identified in a female donor over 55 with stage II lung adenocarcinoma. The chain is built from TRBV11-3 and TRBJ2-3, with 8 bases aligning to TRBD1. The CDR3 DNA is TGTGCCAGCAGCTTCACCGGGACAGGCCTCACAGATACGCAGTATTTT. Translated: CASSFTGTGLTDTQYF.